This TCR beta chain was profiled in a study of Ad26.COV2.S vaccination and SARS-CoV-2 variants. Study-wide context: In the COV1001 trial, the donor was in the Ad26.COV2.S arm.

Indicated treatment: around 19 received Ad26.COV2.S at low or high dose, single or two shots; about 5 received placebo; per-sample allocation not given. At day 63 after the first vaccine or placebo injection, samples were drawn. Some clones are missing from TCRdb's copy, which holds only in-frame ones; the method was immunoSEQ multiplex PCR. The sample carries about 460,000 clones, 80% to 90% recorded once. This CDR3 has 16 residues. Trimming removed 5 bases from V and 3 bases from J; junction bases left unmatched: 9. The germline V gene encodes CDR1 MNHNY and CDR2 SVGAGI (reference sequence). The sample consisted of peripheral blood, taken in a trial of Ad26.COV2.S vaccine versus placebo. This TCR was sampled from a person between 18 and 59 years old who received the Ad26.COV2.S COVID-19 vaccine or a placebo. The V gene is TRBV6-6, the J gene TRBJ2-4, with 8 nucleotides matching TRBD2. The CDR3 sequence: CASSSSFRGGKNIQYF. The CDR3 DNA follows: TGTGCCAGCAGTAGCAGTTTTCGGGGGGGCAAAAACATTCAGTACTTC.